This T cell receptor (beta chain) was profiled in a study of Ad26.COV2.S vaccination and SARS-CoV-2 variants. Here immunoSEQ multiplex PCR was the method, and the copy in TCRdb shows in-frame clones only, minus some. The repertoire holds fewer than 900,000 clones, with around 90% as singletons. The length of the CDR3 is 13 residues. The V end lost 2 bases, the J end lost 5 bases, and 7 bases lay between the germline ends. From germline, CDR1 is SGHTA and CDR2 FQGTGA. Treatment here: roughly 18 received Ad26.COV2.S at low or high dose, single or two shots; five or six received placebo; per-sample allocation not given. Sampling occurred on day 63 after the first vaccine or placebo injection.

The chain has TRBV7-3 and TRBJ2-1; TRBD1 is a possible D gene (5 bases). The sample in question was peripheral blood, obtained in a trial of Ad26.COV2.S vaccine versus placebo. This TCR derives from a person between 18 and 60 years old who received the Ad26.COV2.S COVID-19 vaccine or a placebo. For the CDR3, the DNA is TGTGCCAGCAGCTTAGGACAAAACAATGAGCAGTTCTTC. Translation: CASSLGQNNEQFF.